This TCR beta chain was captured in a study of tumor and adjacent non-tumor tissue in lung cancer. Note on this clonotype: One end of the junction is discordant with germline, which a read error may explain.

This CDR3 has 21 amino acids. CDR1 and CDR2 from the germline V gene are MGHRA and YSYEKL. This sample's RNA came from whole unsorted tissue. Newly diagnosed lung cancer patients had thoracic surgery in China, August–late 2014, without prior chemotherapy. TCRbeta libraries were built with three rounds of nested PCR, modified from ARM-PCR. Via MiXCR, TCRdb re-called the multiplex PCR reads, giving one row per CDR3 protein. This sample yields 120,000 or so distinct CDR3 sequences, of which approximately 66% are seen a single time; 9.5% to 15% belongs to the top ten. The sequence was obtained from a man under 40 with non-small cell lung cancer. Source material: lung tumor tissue. The chain combines TRBV4-1 with TRBJ2-1, with 9 positions matching TRBD2. The CDR3 region has the DNA TGTGCCGGCAGCCAAGATATCCAGCGGGGGGTTCTACTGAGCTCCTACAATGAGCAGTTCTTC. This encodes CAGSQDIQRGVLLSSYNEQFF.